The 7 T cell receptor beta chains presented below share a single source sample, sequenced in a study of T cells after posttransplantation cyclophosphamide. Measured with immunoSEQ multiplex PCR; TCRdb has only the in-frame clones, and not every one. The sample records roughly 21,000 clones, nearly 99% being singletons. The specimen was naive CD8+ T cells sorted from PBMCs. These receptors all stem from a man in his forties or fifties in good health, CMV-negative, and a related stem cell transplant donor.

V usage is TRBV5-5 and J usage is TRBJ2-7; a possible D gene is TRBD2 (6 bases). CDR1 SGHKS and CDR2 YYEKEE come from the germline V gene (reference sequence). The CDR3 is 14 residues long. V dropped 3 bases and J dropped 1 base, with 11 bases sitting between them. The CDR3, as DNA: TGTGCCAGCAGCTGGGACTCGGGTTCCTACGAGCAGTACTTC. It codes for CASSWDSGSYEQYF.

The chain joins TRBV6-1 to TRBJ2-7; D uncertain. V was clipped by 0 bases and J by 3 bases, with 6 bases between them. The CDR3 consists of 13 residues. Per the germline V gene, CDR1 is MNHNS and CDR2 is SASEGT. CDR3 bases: TGTGCCAGCAGTGAAGCCATTTTCTACGAGCAGTACTTC. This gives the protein CASSEAIFYEQYF.

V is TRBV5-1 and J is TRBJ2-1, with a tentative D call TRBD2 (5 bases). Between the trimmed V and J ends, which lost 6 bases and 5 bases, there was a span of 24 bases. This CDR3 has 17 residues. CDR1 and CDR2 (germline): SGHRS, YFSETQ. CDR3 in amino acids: CASKPGTQPPGHNEQFF. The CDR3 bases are TGCGCCAGCAAACCGGGAACCCAGCCGCCCGGCCACAATGAGCAGTTCTTC.

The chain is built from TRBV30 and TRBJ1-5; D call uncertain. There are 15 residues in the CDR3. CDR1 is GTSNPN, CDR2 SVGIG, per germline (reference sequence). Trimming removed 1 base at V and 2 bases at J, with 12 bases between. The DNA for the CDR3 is TGTGCCTGGAGTGGTTCCGGGATGGGCAATCAGCCCCAGCATTTT. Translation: CAWSGSGMGNQPQHF.

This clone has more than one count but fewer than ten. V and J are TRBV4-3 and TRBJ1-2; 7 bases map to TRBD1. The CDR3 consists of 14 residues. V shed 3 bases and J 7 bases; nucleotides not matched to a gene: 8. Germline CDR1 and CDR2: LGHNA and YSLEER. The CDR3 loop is CASSHDRDGSGYTF. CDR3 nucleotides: TGCGCCAGCAGCCATGACAGGGACGGGTCTGGCTACACCTTC.

The CDR3: CASSVTGSNKRAQYF. The CDR3, as DNA: TGTGCCAGCAGTGTCACGGGGTCTAACAAGAGAGCCCAGTACTTC. V usage is TRBV6-1 and J usage is TRBJ2-5, with D perhaps TRBD2 (5 bases). The CDR3 is 15 amino acids. In germline, CDR1 is MNHNS, CDR2 SASEGT. Trimming shortened V by 4 bases and J by 9 bases, and 21 bases separated the two germline ends.

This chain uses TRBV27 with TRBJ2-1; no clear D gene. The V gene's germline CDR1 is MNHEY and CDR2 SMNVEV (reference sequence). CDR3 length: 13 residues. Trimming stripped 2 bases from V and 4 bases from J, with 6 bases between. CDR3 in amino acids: CASSLGRYNEQFF. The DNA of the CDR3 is TGTGCCAGCAGTTTAGGCAGATACAATGAGCAGTTCTTC.